These 10 T cell receptor beta chains were sequenced from one sample in a study of identical twins. TCRdb fed the 5' RACE reads into MiXCR, producing one record per CDR3 protein. The table includes some 760,000 distinct CDR3 sequences, 15% to 20% detected once. These data also featured in a second study, about T cells expressing NK-cell markers.

Sequencing input: PBMCs. These receptors came from a young woman in good health.

The V call is TRBV6-5, the J call TRBJ2-7, with 7 bases lining up with TRBD1. The CDR3 is made up of 12 amino acids. The V and J ends lost 8 bases and 5 bases, in that order; junction bases with no gene match: 6. CDR1 is MNHEY, CDR2 SVGAGI, per germline. As DNA, the CDR3 is TGTGCCAGCCGAGGACAGGTTGACGAGCAGTACTTC. It codes for CASRGQVDEQYF.

The chain couples TRBV20-1 to TRBJ2-5; TRBD2 is a possible D gene (5 bases). Looked up from germline, CDR1 is DFQATT and CDR2 is SNEGSKA (reference sequence). V lost 3 bases and J lost 0, with 14 bases in between. The CDR3 has 15 residues. CDR3 sequence reads: CSARVQRIYQETQYF. CDR3 in DNA: TGCAGTGCTAGGGTTCAGCGGATTTACCAAGAGACCCAGTACTTC.

CDR3: CASSLGPGQGKVTGELFF. The CDR3 bases are TGTGCCAGCAGTTTAGGGCCCGGACAGGGAAAGGTCACCGGGGAGCTGTTTTTT. The V and J genes are TRBV12-3 or TRBV12-4 and TRBJ2-2; 8 bases are shared with TRBD1. J lost 4 bases, V lost 1 base, and 11 bases had no gene match. The CDR3 length is 18 residues.

The rearrangement joins TRBV7-9 to TRBJ2-5, with TRBD1 matching 8 bases. Germline trimming cut 7 bases from V and 2 bases from J; bases unmatched to any gene: 9. Germline CDR1 and CDR2: SEHNR and FQNEAQ (reference sequence). The CDR3 contains 15 residues. This CDR3 reads CASTRDRGGQETQYF. The CDR3 nucleotides are TGTGCCAGCACGAGAGACAGGGGAGGACAAGAGACCCAGTACTTC.

The CDR3 spells CASSLYPNSGYGYTF. The DNA of the CDR3 is TGTGCCAGCAGCTTGTATCCGAACTCGGGCTATGGCTACACCTTC. The chain has TRBV5-6 and TRBJ1-2; D is unclear. CDR1 and CDR2 (germline): SGHDT, YYEEEE. Trimming left V 1 base short and J 4 bases short, with 14 bases between. CDR3 length: 15 amino acids.

The chain couples TRBV23-1 to TRBJ2-4; 8 bases align to TRBD1. TRBV23-1 is designated an ORF whose function remains uncertain. The CDR3 consists of 17 residues. The trim removed 4 bases at V and 0 bases at J, leaving 8 bases unmatched. CDR3 bases: TGCGCCAGCAGTCGGGGCGGTGACAGGGGAGCCAAAAACATTCAGTACTTC. Protein product: CASSRGGDRGAKNIQYF.

The V call is TRBV7-2, the J call TRBJ2-7; D is undetermined. The V and J ends lost 5 bases and 3 bases respectively, with 11 bases between them. CDR3 length equals 13 residues. The V gene's germline CDR1 is SGHTA and CDR2 FQGNSA. This chain's CDR3 is CASSRSPDYEQYF. The CDR3 region has the DNA TGTGCCAGCAGCCGGTCCCCCGACTACGAGCAGTACTTC.

This clonotype was counted only a few times. The V gene is TRBV5-1, the J gene TRBJ2-3; possible D gene TRBD2, 7 bases. This CDR3 comprises 17 residues. The germline V and J ends were trimmed by 0 bases and 2 bases, with 16 bases remaining between them. Germline CDR1 SGHRS, CDR2 YFSETQ. CDR3 coding DNA: TGCGCCAGCAGCTTGGGAGTGGGGGGGCTGCTCACAGATACGCAGTATTTT. It encodes CASSLGVGGLLTDTQYF.

A few counts support this clonotype. This chain connects TRBV3-1 to TRBJ1-2; D is uncertain. Germline CDR1 LGHDT, CDR2 YNNKEL (reference sequence). This CDR3 has 12 residues. V was shortened by 2 bases and J by 8 bases, with 9 bases between the two germline ends. The CDR3 region has the DNA TGTGCCAGCAGCCAAAAGAGAGGGGGCTACACCTTC. Residues: CASSQKRGGYTF.

A word on this clonotype: One end of the junction varies from germline; a read error may be responsible. The chain joins TRBV12-3 or TRBV12-4 to TRBJ1-6, with 7 bases fitting TRBD1. The CDR3 has 14 residues. CDR3 loop: CASRPQGDNPPLHF. DNA of the CDR3: TGTGCCAGCAGACCCCAGGGGGATAATCCACCCCTCCACTTT.